The present entry profiles one TCR beta chain with its context. Its antigen remains unknown. The sample comes from a study of T cells in Graves' hyperthyroidism and ophthalmopathy. Whole-study findings and limits: A model using 13 V-J features told ophthalmopathy apart from stable hyperthyroidism. In blood, most of the thyroid clonotypes expanded above 0.001 were also present.

This CDR3 is built from 13 residues. V gave up 2 bases and J gave up 3 bases, with 6 bases separating them. Germline V CDR1 and CDR2: MNHEY, SMNVEV (reference sequence). There were TCR beta CDR3 regions amplified from RNA transcripts. HTBI primers were used for first-round RT-PCR of the TCR CDR3. TCRdb re-analysed the multiplex PCR reads in MiXCR, keeping a single row per CDR3 protein. The sample has fewer than 400,000 distinct CDR3 sequences; about a sixth are singletons. Clinical symptoms, serum thyroxine and TRAb, thyroid ultrasound and orbital computed tomography were used for the diagnoses. V usage is TRBV27 and J usage is TRBJ2-3, with D maybe TRBD1 (5 bases). The source material was blood. This clonotype was sampled from a woman aged 18 to 35 with Graves' hyperthyroidism that later progressed to Graves' ophthalmopathy. DNA for the CDR3: TGTGCCAGCAGTTTAAGGACAACAGATACGCAGTATTTT. Its protein is CASSLRTTDTQYF.